The rows below give T cell receptor beta chains drawn from one sample of a study of somatic mutations in cytotoxic T cells in rheumatoid arthritis. The table came from immunoSEQ multiplex PCR; TCRdb's copy has only in-frame clones and leaves some out. The sample shows about 18,000 clones, around 83% of them seen only once. Sample: CD8+ T cells sorted from blood. All receptors derive from an adult with rheumatoid arthritis. Both conserved end residues are trimmed from each CDR3.

v_gene: TRBV7-6; j_gene: TRBJ2-1; CDR3aa: ASSPILGGVKNEQF
v_gene: TRBV28; j_gene: TRBJ2-1; CDR3aa: ASSLYQGDRVYNEQF
v_gene: TRBV11-2; j_gene: TRBJ2-3; CDR3aa: ASNHLPSGQY
v_gene: TRBV27; j_gene: TRBJ2-7; CDR3aa: ASSWTSGAYEQY
v_gene: TRBV6-1; j_gene: TRBJ1-4; CDR3aa: ASRTLGEKLF
v_gene: TRBV19; j_gene: TRBJ1-1; CDR3aa: ASTVNTEAF
v_gene: TRBV6-5; j_gene: TRBJ1-2; CDR3aa: ASRLGSGYGYT
v_gene: TRBV30; j_gene: TRBJ2-1; CDR3aa: AWLGNEQF
v_gene: TRBV28; j_gene: TRBJ2-1; CDR3aa: ASSLTGYNEQF
v_gene: TRBV7-9; j_gene: TRBJ2-3; CDR3aa: ASSGRDTSGGRQDTQY
v_gene: TRBV11-2; j_gene: TRBJ2-7; CDR3aa: ASSTTSGPDYEQY
v_gene: TRBV10-3; j_gene: TRBJ1-1; CDR3aa: AISEGGVGTEAF
v_gene: TRBV27; j_gene: TRBJ2-6; CDR3aa: ASSVDSPDSGANVLT
v_gene: TRBV27; j_gene: TRBJ1-5; CDR3aa: ASSLGGPINQPQH
v_gene: TRBV7-9; j_gene: TRBJ2-7; CDR3aa: ASSLYGVGQY
v_gene: TRBV11-2; j_gene: TRBJ2-7; CDR3aa: ASSSYGETYEQY
v_gene: TRBV7-6; j_gene: TRBJ2-1; CDR3aa: ASTDTLGYEQF
v_gene: TRBV29-1; j_gene: TRBJ1-2; CDR3aa: SVERGSYGYT
v_gene: TRBV27; j_gene: TRBJ1-1; CDR3aa: ASSSARTEAF
v_gene: TRBV21-1; j_gene: TRBJ1-2; CDR3aa: ASSRGQPYGYT